This TCR beta chain is from a study of neurological immune-mediated disorders. General study results and limits: The study found the most TCR clonal expansion in HTLV-1-associated myelopathy and the least in multiple sclerosis, below healthy controls.

In this sample, this clonotype turned up many times. Antigen specificity is unknown. Over 170 million TCR-beta sequences from 15-18 subjects came from every sequencing run. TCRdb reanalysed the 5' RACE reads using MiXCR and keeps one entry per CDR3 protein. Of approximately 59,000 distinct CDR3 sequences detected, about 5.2% appear once; the ten largest clones hold about 5%. 2 million PBMCs stored at -80 C were the source of the unsorted libraries. The sequenced sample was PBMCs. This receptor was obtained from a human donor with multiple sclerosis. The donor label of this sample is uncertain.

CDR3 bases: TGTGCCAGCAGTGGGCAGCTGAACACTGAAGCTTTCTTT. Its protein product is CASSGQLNTEAFF. V usage is TRBV12-3 or TRBV12-4 and J usage is TRBJ1-1; D not resolved. Trimming took 5 bases from V and 0 from J, leaving 7 bases between them. This CDR3 spans 13 amino acids.